One and the same sample provided the 12 T cell receptor beta chains below, sequenced in a study of blood T cell repertoires in COVID-19 (dated by TCRdb to the early 2020s). The receptor library was made with the immunoSEQ multiplex PCR assay. TCRdb took over this immuneACCESS table, retaining in-frame rearrangements with V and J assigned. Such tables are incomplete; in checked studies, under half of the missing clones stem from an unresolved V gene, and the remainder is unexplained. This sample comprises over 150,000 clones, roughly 88% of them detected only once. Together, the top ten hold approximately 2.9% of the sample. The material sequenced was peripheral blood. Receptors originate from a woman aged 60-70 years with acute or convalescent COVID-19.

The chain links TRBV5-4 to TRBJ1-2, with 9 bases lining up with TRBD1. The germline V gene encodes CDR1 SGHNT and CDR2 YYREEE (reference sequence). J lost 8 bases, V lost 2 bases, and 10 bases had no gene match. The CDR3 totals 15 residues. The CDR3: CASSLKDRGGYGYTF. The CDR3 DNA reads as TGTGCCAGCAGCTTAAAGGACAGGGGAGGGTACGGCTACACCTTC.

The chain recombines TRBV5-6 with TRBJ1-1; 9 bases fit TRBD1. V lost 2 bases to trimming and J lost 4 bases; unmatched junction nucleotides: 3. This CDR3 comprises 14 residues. Germline values: CDR1 SGHDT, CDR2 YYEEEE. CDR3 in amino acids: CASSFGQGSTEAFF. As DNA, the CDR3 is TGTGCCAGCAGCTTTGGACAGGGGAGCACTGAAGCTTTCTTT. Full variable domain (remainder filled in from reference TRBV5-6 and TRBJ1-1): DAGVTQSPTHLIKTRGQQVTLRCSPKSGHDTVSWYQQALGQGPQFIFQYYEEEERQRGNFPDRFSGHQFPNYSSELNVNALLLGDSALYLCASSFGQGSTEAFFGQGTRLTVV.

This clone was seen a single time. The chain couples TRBV6-2 or TRBV6-3 to TRBJ2-1; 11 bases map to TRBD1. The CDR3 is 15 residues long. The germline gives CDR1 MNHEY, CDR2 SVGEGT. V shed 4 bases, J shed 6 bases, and the junction held 5 bases outside the gene matches. Here the CDR3 DNA reads TGTGCCAGCAGTTGGGACAGGGGGAAGGTCAATGAGCAGTTCTTC. It yields the protein CASSWDRGKVNEQFF.

V usage is TRBV18 and J usage is TRBJ1-5; possible D gene TRBD1, 5 bases. This CDR3 spans 16 amino acids. Between the trimmed V and J ends, which lost 3 bases and 6 bases, there was a span of 18 bases. Germline loops: CDR1 KGHSH, CDR2 LQKENI. Here the CDR3 DNA reads TGTGCCAGCTCACCTCCGTCGGGGGGTCAGGGTCAGCCCCAGCATTTT. It encodes CASSPPSGGQGQPQHF.

This sequence joins TRBV10-3 and TRBJ1-1; 8 bases map to TRBD1. The CDR3 has 13 residues. Looked up from germline, CDR1 is ENHRY and CDR2 is SYGVKD. The junction had 4 bases not matched to a gene; V was cut back by 4 bases and J by 6 bases. CDR3 bases: TGTGCCATCAGTGCTGGACAGGGTCCTGAAGCTTTCTTT. It codes for CAISAGQGPEAFF.

This clone showed up just a few times. The chain combines TRBV27 with TRBJ2-7; D is uncertain. This CDR3 is 13 amino acids long. CDR1 is MNHEY, CDR2 SMNVEV, per germline (reference sequence). Trimming cost V 3 bases and J 1 base, with 7 bases left between them. In DNA, the CDR3 is TGTGCCAGCAGTTTGACATTTTCCTACGAGCAGTACTTC. Translation gives CASSLTFSYEQYF.

This chain links TRBV21-1 with TRBJ1-2; TRBD1 is taken as the D call from the table, unchecked against the DNA. TRBV21-1 is classified as a pseudogene. This CDR3 region has 15 residues. DNA of the CDR3: TGTGCCAGCAGCAAAGATCACAGATCCCCGGTGGTCTACACCTTC. It encodes CASSKDHRSPVVYTF.

The chain has TRBV5-4 and TRBJ2-7; the match to TRBD2 covers 8 bases. Germline V gives CDR1 SGHNT, CDR2 YYREEE (reference sequence). Unmatched junction bases numbered 7, after V lost 3 bases and J lost 2 bases. CDR3 length equals 15 residues. The CDR3 bases are TGTGCCAGCAGCTCATCCGGGACTAGTACCTACGAGCAGTACTTC. Protein product: CASSSSGTSTYEQYF.

This clone showed up just once. This rearrangement joins TRBV6-2 or TRBV6-3 to TRBJ2-3; 7 bases fit TRBD2. Germline V gene lookup returns CDR1 MNHEY and CDR2 SVGEGT. Trimming cost V 2 bases and J 0 bases; bases outside gene matches: 11. The CDR3 totals 18 residues. CDR3 coding DNA: TGTGCCAGCAGTTACCTAGCGAAGCTAGCGGCTAGCACAGATACGCAGTATTTT. Amino acids: CASSYLAKLAASTDTQYF.

This chain uses TRBV30 with TRBJ1-1; 9 nucleotides align to TRBD1. The CDR3 is 16 amino acids. Germline lookup yields CDR1 GTSNPN and CDR2 SVGIG (reference sequence). Trimming cost V 0 bases and J 5 bases; bases outside gene matches: 10. This CDR3 is CAWSVGRQGEGTEAFF. For the CDR3, the DNA is TGTGCCTGGAGTGTAGGTAGACAGGGGGAAGGAACTGAAGCTTTCTTT.

This chain uses TRBV12-3 or TRBV12-4 with TRBJ1-2, with 7 bases that match TRBD1. This CDR3 is built from 11 residues. V was clipped by 6 bases and J by 14 bases; unmatched bases: 9. Here the CDR3 DNA reads TGTGCCAGCAGCCCAGGACAGGCGAAGACCTTC. Translation gives CASSPGQAKTF.

This clone appeared a few times. The chain uses TRBV24-1 and TRBJ2-3; 8 nucleotides match TRBD1. Germline CDR1 and CDR2: KGHDR and SFDVKD. This CDR3 contains 14 residues. Germline trimming cut 7 bases from V and 2 bases from J; bases unmatched to any gene: 4. The DNA for the CDR3 is TGTGCCACCAGCACAGGGGGAACCACAGATACGCAGTATTTT. Residues: CATSTGGTTDTQYF.